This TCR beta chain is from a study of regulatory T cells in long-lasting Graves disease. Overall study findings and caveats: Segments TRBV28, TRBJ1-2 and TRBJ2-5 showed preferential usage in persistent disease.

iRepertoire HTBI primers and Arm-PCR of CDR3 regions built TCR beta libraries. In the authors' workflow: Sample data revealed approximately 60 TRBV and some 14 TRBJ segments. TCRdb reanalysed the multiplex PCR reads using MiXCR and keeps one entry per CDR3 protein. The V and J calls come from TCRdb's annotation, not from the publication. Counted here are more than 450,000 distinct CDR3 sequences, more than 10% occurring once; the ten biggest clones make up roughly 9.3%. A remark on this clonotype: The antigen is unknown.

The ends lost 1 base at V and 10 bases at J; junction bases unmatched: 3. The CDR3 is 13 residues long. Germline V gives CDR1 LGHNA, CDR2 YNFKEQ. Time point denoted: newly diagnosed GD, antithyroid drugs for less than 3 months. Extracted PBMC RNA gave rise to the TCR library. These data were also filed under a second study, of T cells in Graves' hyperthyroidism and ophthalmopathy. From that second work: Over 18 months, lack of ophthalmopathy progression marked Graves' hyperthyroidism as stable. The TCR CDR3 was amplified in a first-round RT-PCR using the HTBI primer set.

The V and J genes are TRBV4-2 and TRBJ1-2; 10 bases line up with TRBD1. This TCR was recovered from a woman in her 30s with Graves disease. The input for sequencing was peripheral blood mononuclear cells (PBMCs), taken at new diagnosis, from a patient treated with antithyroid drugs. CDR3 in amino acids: CASSQGGTGDYTF. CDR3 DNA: TGTGCCAGCAGCCAAGGGGGGACAGGGGACTACACCTTC.